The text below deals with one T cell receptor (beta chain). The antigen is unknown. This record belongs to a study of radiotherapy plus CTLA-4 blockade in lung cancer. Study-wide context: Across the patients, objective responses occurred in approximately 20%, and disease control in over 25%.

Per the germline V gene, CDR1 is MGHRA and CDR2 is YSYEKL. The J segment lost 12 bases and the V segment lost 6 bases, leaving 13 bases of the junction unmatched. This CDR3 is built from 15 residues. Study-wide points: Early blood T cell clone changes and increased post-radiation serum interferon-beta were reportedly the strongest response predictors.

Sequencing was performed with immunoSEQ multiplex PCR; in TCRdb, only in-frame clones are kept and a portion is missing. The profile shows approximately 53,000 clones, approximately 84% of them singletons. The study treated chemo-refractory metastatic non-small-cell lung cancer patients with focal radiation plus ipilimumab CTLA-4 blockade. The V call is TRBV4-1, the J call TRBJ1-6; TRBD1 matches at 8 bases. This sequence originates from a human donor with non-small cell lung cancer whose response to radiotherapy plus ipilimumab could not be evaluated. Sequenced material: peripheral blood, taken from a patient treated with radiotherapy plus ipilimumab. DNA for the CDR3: TGCGCCAGCAGATACACCTGGACAGGGACGCTACCCCTCCACTTT. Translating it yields CASRYTWTGTLPLHF.